This T cell receptor beta chain was retrieved from a study of T cells in Graves' hyperthyroidism and ophthalmopathy. Study in general: Peripheral blood collection took place at initial diagnosis, before any treatment.

RNA transcripts gave rise to amplified TCR beta CDR3 regions. HTBI primers were the set used in a first-round RT-PCR of the TCR CDR3. TCRdb itself ran the multiplex PCR reads through MiXCR, one entry per CDR3 protein. The data show roughly 700,000 distinct CDR3 sequences, 14% seen once. The length of the CDR3 is 15 residues. V shed 2 bases and J shed 8 bases, with 16 bases lying between them. Germline-derived CDR1 and CDR2 are MGHRA and YSYEKL. Whole-study findings and limits: Expanded thyroid clonotypes (above 0.001) were mostly also found in blood.

Aged 18 to 65, the patients had hyperthyroidism that was newly diagnosed and had lasted under 2 months. Fresh peripheral blood, under 13 ml, yielded the PBMCs. Worth noting for this clonotype: What it binds is not known.

The rearrangement uses TRBV4-1 and TRBJ2-4, with a weak D call TRBD2 (6 bases). The TCR was taken from a woman aged 18-30 years with Graves' hyperthyroidism. Sequencing was done on a sample of blood. This chain's CDR3 is CASSQILIGGDIQYF. The CDR3 nucleotides read TGCGCCAGCAGCCAAATTCTTATCGGGGGAGACATTCAGTACTTC.